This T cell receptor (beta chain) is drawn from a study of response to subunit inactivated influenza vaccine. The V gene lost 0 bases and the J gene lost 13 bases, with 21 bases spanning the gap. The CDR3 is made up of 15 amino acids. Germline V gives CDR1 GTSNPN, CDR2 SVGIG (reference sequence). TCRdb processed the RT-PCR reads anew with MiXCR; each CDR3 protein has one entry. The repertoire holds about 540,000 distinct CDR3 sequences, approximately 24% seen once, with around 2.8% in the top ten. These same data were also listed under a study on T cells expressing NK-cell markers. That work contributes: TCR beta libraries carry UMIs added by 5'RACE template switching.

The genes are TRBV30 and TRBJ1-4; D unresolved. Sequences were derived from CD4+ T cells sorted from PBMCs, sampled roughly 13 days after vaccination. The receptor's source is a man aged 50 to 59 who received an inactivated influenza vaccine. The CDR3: CAWSVRGQAGIGLFF. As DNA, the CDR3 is TGTGCCTGGAGTGTACGGGGTCAAGCGGGAATCGGACTGTTTTTT.